Each of the 22 T cell receptor beta chains below was sequenced from the same sample in a study of blood T cell repertoires in COVID-19. Produced via immunoSEQ multiplex PCR; TCRdb's table is partial and in-frame only. The sample has 170,000 or so clones, about 86% seen once. The sample taken for sequencing was peripheral blood. Source of these receptors: a man between 45 and 60 years old with active or convalescent COVID-19.

The chain recombines TRBV6-5 with TRBJ2-7, with D tentatively TRBD1 (6 bases). CDR3 length equals 15 residues. V lost 6 bases to trimming and J lost 7 bases, with 22 bases between them. The germline gives CDR1 MNHEY, CDR2 SVGAGI. This CDR3 reads CASSLEGGFLGEQYF. The CDR3 nucleotides are TGTGCCAGCAGCCTCGAAGGGGGTTTCCTCGGGGAGCAGTACTTC.

The CDR3 DNA sequence: TGCGCCAGCAGGGGGGGAGTGGAAAGCAATCAGCCCCAGCATTTT. Its translation: CASRGGVESNQPQHF. V gene TRBV5-1 combines with J gene TRBJ1-5, with a tentative D call TRBD1 (5 bases). This CDR3 contains 15 residues. V lost 5 bases, J lost 1 base, and 13 bases lay in between. Germline V CDR1 and CDR2: SGHRS, YFSETQ.

The V call is TRBV2, the J call TRBJ2-1, with 9 bases that match TRBD2. The V gene's germline CDR1 is SNHLY and CDR2 FYNNEI. The CDR3 sequence is 15 residues long. The junction had 8 bases not matched to a gene; V was cut back by 5 bases and J by 6 bases. In DNA, the CDR3 is TGTGCCAGCAGTCGTCTAGCGGGGACCCCCAATGAGCAGTTCTTC. This codes for CASSRLAGTPNEQFF.

This rearrangement joins TRBV7-2 to TRBJ1-2, with D hard to call. The V end lost 3 bases, the J end lost 4 bases, and 12 bases lay between the germline ends. The CDR3 spans 14 residues. Germline V gene lookup returns CDR1 SGHTA and CDR2 FQGNSA. CDR3 coding DNA: TGTGCCAGCAGCTTTGACAACTCCCTCTATGGCTACACCTTC. Protein product: CASSFDNSLYGYTF.

The rearrangement joins TRBV7-2 to TRBJ1-1; 9 bases fit TRBD1. Germline CDR1 and CDR2: SGHTA and FQGNSA. The CDR3 contains 15 residues. V dropped 5 bases and J dropped 4; count of bases not matched to a gene: 8. The CDR3: CASSRQGVGSTEAFF. The CDR3 DNA sequence: TGTGCCAGCAGCAGACAGGGGGTTGGGAGCACTGAAGCTTTCTTT.

The J gene is TRBJ1-2, the V gene TRBV6-2 or TRBV6-3; D is undetermined. V was clipped by 4 bases and J by 4 bases, with 19 bases between them. Germline V gene data show CDR1 as MNHEY and CDR2 as SVGEGT. The CDR3 loop spans 16 amino acids. For the CDR3, the DNA is TGTGCCAGCAGTTCCCCGTCTAACAGTCGCTTCTATGGCTACACCTTC. Translation gives CASSSPSNSRFYGYTF.

CDR3 in DNA: TGTGCCATCAGTCCGGCGCAGGGCCATCAGCCCCAGCATTTT. It translates to CAISPAQGHQPQHF. V gene TRBV10-3 combines with J gene TRBJ1-5, with D perhaps matching TRBD1 (5 bases). V was clipped by 5 bases and J by 5 bases, with 13 bases between them. Germline V gene data show CDR1 as ENHRY and CDR2 as SYGVKD. There are 14 residues in the CDR3.

The chain employs TRBV6-5 and TRBJ2-2; 12 nucleotides line up with TRBD2. Germline V gene lookup returns CDR1 MNHEY and CDR2 SVGAGI. The CDR3 loop spans 15 amino acids. With 6 bases clipped from V and 5 bases from J, the junction kept 4 bases outside the gene matches. CDR3 in DNA: TGTGCCAGCAGGAAACTAGCGGGAGGTACCGGGGAGCTGTTTTTT. Translated: CASRKLAGGTGELFF.

V usage is TRBV15 and J usage is TRBJ1-2; 11 bases agree with TRBD1. The CDR3 has 16 residues. CDR1 and CDR2 from the germline V gene are LNHNV and YYDKDF (reference sequence). Trimming cost V 8 bases and J 2 bases; bases outside gene matches: 10. CDR3 bases: TGTGCCACCGGGAGGAGGACAGGGGGCCCCAACTATGGCTACACCTTC. Encoded protein: CATGRRTGGPNYGYTF.

This chain connects TRBV11-2 to TRBJ1-6; 7 bases fit TRBD1. The CDR3 is 12 residues long. Germline lookup yields CDR1 SGHAT and CDR2 FQNNGV. V lost 11 bases, J lost 9 bases, and 7 bases stayed unmatched. The CDR3 loop is CASTGVGSPLHF. The CDR3 DNA is TGTGCCTCTACAGGGGTCGGTTCACCCCTCCACTTT.

The chain uses TRBV18 and TRBJ1-3; 8 bases map to TRBD1. The germline V gene has CDR1 KGHSH and CDR2 LQKENI. The CDR3 is 15 amino acids. V lost 3 bases and J lost 5; bases outside the gene matches: 6. The CDR3 coding sequence is TGTGCCAGCTCACCTGGACAGGGCGATAGAAACACCATATATTTT. Protein: CASSPGQGDRNTIYF.

This sequence joins TRBV7-9 and TRBJ1-3; D may be TRBD1 (5 bases). Per germline, CDR1 SEHNR and CDR2 FQNEAQ (reference sequence). CDR3 length equals 15 residues. V was pared by 1 base and J by 0 bases, with 7 bases between. This CDR3 reads CASSLEGRSGNTIYF. The CDR3 DNA reads TGTGCCAGCAGCTTAGAGGGGCGCTCTGGAAACACCATATATTTT. The full variable domain, its missing parts supplied by reference TRBV7-9 and TRBJ1-3, is DTGVSQNPRHKITKRGQNVTFRCDPISEHNRLYWYRQTLGQGPEFLTYFQNEAQLEKSRLLSDRFSAERPKGSFSTLEIQRTEQGDSAMYLCASSLEGRSGNTIYFGEGSWLTVV.

CDR3: CAWSVFGFSGDRYNEQFF. The CDR3 DNA is TGTGCCTGGAGTGTATTCGGTTTTAGCGGGGACCGATACAATGAGCAGTTCTTC. The chain couples TRBV30 to TRBJ2-1, with 8 positions matching TRBD2. Germline V gene lookup returns CDR1 GTSNPN and CDR2 SVGIG (reference sequence). The CDR3 is 18 amino acids. The V gene end was trimmed by 0 bases and the J gene end by 4 bases; junction bases not matched to a gene: 14.

This rearrangement joins TRBV4-2 to TRBJ2-5; tentatively, D is TRBD1 (5 bases). V shed 6 bases and J shed 5 bases, with 10 bases lying between them. This CDR3 comprises 12 residues. The germline V gene encodes CDR1 LGHNA and CDR2 YNFKEQ. The CDR3 nucleotides are TGTGCCAGCAGTTCCTCAGGGGAGACCCAGTACTTC. Translation gives CASSSSGETQYF.

The J gene is TRBJ2-1, the V gene TRBV29-1, with TRBD2 matching over 11 bases. Germline V gene data show CDR1 as SQVTM and CDR2 as ANQGSEA. The CDR3 loop spans 18 amino acids. J was trimmed by 0 bases and V by 6 bases; bases with no gene match: 13. CDR3 bases: TGCAGCGTAGGGAGGTTGACTAGCGGGGTTAGCTCCTACAATGAGCAGTTCTTC. Its translation: CSVGRLTSGVSSYNEQFF.

V gene TRBV6-2 or TRBV6-3 combines with J gene TRBJ2-1, with TRBD2 matching over 7 bases. V dropped 0 bases and J dropped 15; count of bases not matched to a gene: 11. The CDR3 runs 14 residues. Germline V gives CDR1 MNHEY, CDR2 SVGEGT. In nucleotides, the CDR3 is TGTGCCAGCAGTTACTCGATCCCTACTAGCGATGGGTTCTTC. Amino acid sequence: CASSYSIPTSDGFF.

This clone was seen only once. The chain couples TRBV3-1 (or the pseudogene TRBV3-2) to TRBJ2-1; 9 nucleotides agree with TRBD2. V gave up 3 bases and J gave up 5 bases; unmatched junction bases: 5. The CDR3 covers 15 residues. Germline CDR1 reads LGHDT; CDR2 reads YNNKEL (reference sequence). The CDR3 DNA reads as TGTGCCAGCAGCCATTCGACTAGCGGTGACAATGAGCAGTTCTTC. Its translation is CASSHSTSGDNEQFF.

Many counts were recorded for this clone. The chain is built from TRBV10-3 and TRBJ2-3; 12 bases map to TRBD2. This CDR3 comprises 21 residues. Germline CDR1 ENHRY, CDR2 SYGVKD. J lost 2 bases, V lost 0 bases, and 15 bases had no gene match. DNA for the CDR3: TGTGCCATCAGTGAGTCCCCAAATCCAAGGACTAGCGGGGCCCTCACAGATACGCAGTATTTT. It codes for CAISESPNPRTSGALTDTQYF.

This clone was counted a single time. V and J are TRBV7-6 and TRBJ2-7; TRBD1 agrees at 10 bases. The junction had 6 bases not matched to a gene; V was cut back by 4 bases and J by 3 bases. This CDR3 comprises 15 residues. The V gene's germline CDR1 is SGHVS and CDR2 FNYEAQ. CDR3 sequence reads: CASSYRQGASYEQYF. CDR3 DNA: TGTGCCAGCAGCTACCGACAGGGGGCCAGCTACGAGCAGTACTTC. The variable domain in full, completed from reference TRBV7-6 and TRBJ2-7, reads GAGVSQSPRYKVTKRGQDVALRCDPISGHVSLYWYRQALGQGPEFLTYFNYEAQQDKSGLPNDRFSAERPEGSISTLTIQRTEQRDSAMYRCASSYRQGASYEQYFGPGTRLTVT.

This rearrangement joins TRBV6-2 or TRBV6-3 to TRBJ2-5, with a tentative D call TRBD2 (6 bases). V lost 5 bases and J 1 base, leaving 17 bases between the germline ends. Germline CDR1 and CDR2: MNHEY and SVGEGT. The CDR3 is made up of 16 amino acids. The CDR3 here is CASSDGTPKIQETQYF. The CDR3 region has the DNA TGTGCCAGCAGTGACGGGACTCCTAAAATCCAAGAGACCCAGTACTTC.

V gene TRBV29-1 combines with J gene TRBJ1-2, with D tentatively TRBD1 (6 bases). The CDR3 spans 14 residues. Germline V gives CDR1 SQVTM, CDR2 ANQGSEA. V lost 6 bases to trimming and J lost 7 bases, with 21 bases between them. DNA of the CDR3: TGCAGCGTCCGCGGGTCAGGGGAGACTGGTGGCTACACCTTC. It is translated as CSVRGSGETGGYTF. Supplemented by reference TRBV29-1 and TRBJ1-2, the full variable domain reads SAVISQKPSRDICQRGTSLTIQCQVDSQVTMMFWYRQQPGQSLTLIATANQGSEATYESGFVIDKFPISRPNLTFSTLTVSNMSPEDSSIYLCSVRGSGETGGYTFGSGTRLTVV.

V and J are TRBV5-5 and TRBJ1-1; maybe TRBD1 (6 bases). This CDR3 has 13 residues. Germline values: CDR1 SGHKS, CDR2 YYEKEE (reference sequence). V was pared by 3 bases and J by 0 bases, with 6 bases between. The CDR3 DNA follows: TGTGCCAGCAGCTGGACAGTGAACACTGAAGCTTTCTTT. Translated, it gives CASSWTVNTEAFF.